The source of this TCR beta chain is a study of beta chain features in type 1 diabetes. Overall study findings and caveats: For type 1 diabetes patients, VDJ junctions showed fewer insertions and more deletions. There was a moderate but significant shortening of TCRB CDR3s in all four CD4+ subsets of Type 1 diabetes patients. Among patients, naive, central memory and Treg TCRB repertoires appeared more similar than among healthy donors.

CDR3 length: 13 amino acids. V shed 4 bases and J shed 3 bases, with 11 bases lying between them. Germline V gene sequence: CDR1 SGHDT, CDR2 YYEEEE. Of the isolated RNA, all was reverse transcribed, and so the sequenced material was expressed TCRB transcripts. There were approximately 3.5 million reads on average in the naive, central memory and regulatory T cell samples. Produced via immunoSEQ multiplex PCR; TCRdb's table is partial and in-frame only. The sample has some 700,000 clones; under 15% are singletons. CD45RO/CCR7/CD25/CD127/CD95/CD27 sorting isolated CD4+ naive, central memory, regulatory and stem cell-like memory cells. A remark on this clone: Its target is not known.

The sequence derives from a young man with type 1 diabetes. V is TRBV5-6 and J is TRBJ2-7, with D maybe TRBD1 (5 bases). The sequencing sample was made of naive CD4+ T cells from blood. CDR3 DNA: TGTGCCAGCAGCCAGACAGACCTCTACGAGCAGTACTTC. Its translation: CASSQTDLYEQYF. Based on the CDR3 plus reference TRBV5-6 and TRBJ2-7, the full variable domain is DAGVTQSPTHLIKTRGQQVTLRCSPKSGHDTVSWYQQALGQGPQFIFQYYEEEERQRGNFPDRFSGHQFPNYSSELNVNALLLGDSALYLCASSQTDLYEQYFGPGTRLTVT.